Detailed here is one T cell receptor beta chain. This entry is derived from a study of siplizumab effects on memory and regulatory T cells. Trimming removed 5 bases from V and 4 bases from J; junction bases left unmatched: 15. Germline V lookup: CDR1 MDHEN, CDR2 SYDVKM. This CDR3 is 17 amino acids long. Using immunoSEQ multiplex PCR, the repertoire was profiled, and TCRdb retains in-frame clones only, with some absent. The sample records some 100,000 clones, 92% being singletons. The clonotype originates from a human donor in good health. Input material: Tregs sorted from blood. The chain joins TRBV28 to TRBJ2-5; 8 bases map to TRBD2. This CDR3 reads CASSLRASGLRGETQYF. The CDR3 DNA is TGTGCCAGCAGTCTAAGGGCTAGCGGGTTAAGGGGAGAGACCCAGTACTTC.